This T cell receptor (beta chain) is drawn from a study of T-cell reconstitution after alpha-beta-depleted transplantation in children. This sample's TCRbeta library carried unique molecular identifier barcodes. From the PCR reads, TCRdb called clonotypes with MiXCR, one entry per CDR3 protein. The sample holds 200,000 to 250,000 distinct CDR3 sequences, about 25% seen once. Germline CDR1 SEHNR, CDR2 FQNEAQ (reference sequence). The CDR3 has 13 amino acids. Trimming shortened V by 5 bases and J by 4 bases, and 11 bases separated the two germline ends. The V and J genes are TRBV7-9 and TRBJ1-2; the D gene is possibly TRBD1 (5 bases). The source is a girl aged 2 to 9 with Fanconi anemia, due to receive a stem cell transplant. This material consisted of PBMCs, taken before TCRalphabeta/CD19-depleted stem cell transplant. CDR3 protein: CASSQGLTYGYTF. CDR3 sequence (DNA): TGTGCCAGCAGCCAGGGACTGACCTATGGCTACACCTTC. Together with reference TRBV7-9 and TRBJ1-2, the CDR3 gives the full variable domain: DTGVSQNPRHKITKRGQNVTFRCDPISEHNRLYWYRQTLGQGPEFLTYFQNEAQLEKSRLLSDRFSAERPKGSFSTLEIQRTEQGDSAMYLCASSQGLTYGYTFGSGTRLTVV.